Sequencing of this T cell receptor (beta chain) was carried out in a study of a mutant IDH1 vaccine in newly diagnosed glioma. Study summary: Patients received vaccination from 4-6 weeks after radiotherapy alone, or with temozolomide cycles. Sex among treated patients split about 62% male, roughly 40% female; mean age was roughly 42 years. V12 corresponded to week 35 and V13 to week 47.

Documented time point: week 35, safety follow-up. Vaccine doses each comprised 300 ug of mutant IDH1 20-mer peptide, with topical imiquimod. A note on this clone: Its target is not known.

Assay used: immunoSEQ multiplex PCR; TCRdb lists only in-frame clones, some missing. The sample comprises about 32,000 clones, about 80% of which are singletons, and less than 20% rests with the top ten. From germline, CDR1 is MNHEY and CDR2 SVGAGI. The junction had 7 bases not matched to a gene; V was cut back by 2 bases and J by 12 bases. This CDR3 has 13 amino acids. General study points: Pseudoprogression apparently lacked any relation to changes in top peripheral T cell clonotypes.

The source is a man in his thirties or forties with glioma. V is TRBV6-5 and J is TRBJ2-3; TRBD2 aligns across 8 bases. Sequenced here: PBMCs, sampled from a glioma patient whose treatment included an IDH1 peptide vaccine. In DNA form, the CDR3 reads TGTGCCAGCAGTTACGAAGGGACTAGGAGACAGTATTTT. Translating it yields CASSYEGTRRQYF.